This T cell receptor (beta chain) was retrieved from a study of blood T cell repertoires in COVID-19. As for the study in general: Donors in the United States, Italy and Spain gave samples during acute or convalescent COVID-19. Sources were T cells, B-cell-depleted T cells, or PBMCs; the material itself was cDNA or gDNA.

In the authors' workflow: The authors estimated nucleated cell counts from reference gene primer amplification. Sequencing was performed with immunoSEQ multiplex PCR; in TCRdb, only in-frame clones are kept and a portion is missing. V and J calls plus clone size are reproduced from that table; the DNA served to infer D and trimming. The sample shows some 120,000 clones, about 80% of them seen only once. Germline CDR1 is LGHDT and CDR2 is YNNKEL (reference sequence). This CDR3 contains 15 residues. V lost 4 bases and J lost 4; bases outside the gene matches: 8. This receptor was identified in a human donor in a cohort sampled during active COVID-19. This rearrangement joins TRBV3-1 (or the pseudogene TRBV3-2) to TRBJ2-7; 9 bases are shared with TRBD2. Sequenced: peripheral blood. CDR3 nucleotides: TGTGCCAGCAGCCCGGGTAGCGGGGGTCCATACGAGCAGTACTTC. The encoded protein is CASSPGSGGPYEQYF.